Listed below are T cell receptor beta chains from one sample, sequenced in a study of a mutant IDH1 vaccine in newly diagnosed glioma. Data came from immunoSEQ multiplex PCR; TCRdb stores just in-frame clones and leaves some out. Altogether 75,000 to 80,000 clones are present, around 83% being singletons, with the ten largest covering roughly 0.78%. Their specific antigens are unknown. The sample here was PBMCs, taken from a glioma patient whose treatment included an IDH1 peptide vaccine. The receptors come from a woman aged 50 to 65 with glioma. Each CDR3 is given with its conserved first and last residue. D genes are given only for firm matches. Where a row states a size, it is once, few, many or the class of an expanded clone; other rows omit it.

V	size	J	D	CDR3
TRBV10-2	.	TRBJ2-5	.	CASSESGKAGTQYF
TRBV6-6	.	TRBJ2-1	TRBD2	CASSYVSGSDEQFF
TRBV28	.	TRBJ1-2	.	CASSLRPYGYTF
TRBV7-8	.	TRBJ2-1	.	CASSVLRGDEQFF
TRBV28	.	TRBJ2-7	TRBD1	CASSLPVDRADYEQYF
TRBV27	.	TRBJ2-1	TRBD2	CASSFEGGGYNEQFF
TRBV9	.	TRBJ1-2	.	CASSVGGYGYTF
TRBV27	once	TRBJ2-1	.	CASSLSTVGTDEQFF
TRBV4-1	.	TRBJ2-1	TRBD2	CASSQVGLAGGPSYNEQFF
TRBV28	.	TRBJ2-4	.	CASSLVTPAKNIQYF
TRBV2	.	TRBJ1-2	.	CASSVVTGWGYTF
TRBV2	.	TRBJ2-7	.	CASRRRTHASYEQYF
TRBV25-1	.	TRBJ2-5	.	CASSDTLRGAVETQYF
TRBV6-1	.	TRBJ2-3	TRBD1	CASSEEPPRQGITDTQYF